This entry lists 10 T cell receptor beta chains sequenced from one sample in a study of radiotherapy plus CTLA-4 blockade in lung cancer. The assay was immunoSEQ multiplex PCR, and TCRdb's table has in-frame clones only and misses some. The sample shows tens of thousands of clones, around 87% of them seen only once. The sample in question was peripheral blood, obtained from a patient treated with radiotherapy plus ipilimumab. These receptors were collected from a human donor with non-small cell lung cancer who had a partial response to radiotherapy plus ipilimumab.

The V gene is TRBV5-1, the J gene TRBJ2-7; the match to TRBD1 covers 7 bases. Germline-derived CDR1 and CDR2 are SGHRS and YFSETQ. This CDR3 has 15 amino acids. After removal of 0 bases from V and 3 bases from J, the junction contained 6 bases not matched to a gene. The CDR3 is CASSLGGQAYYEQYF. As DNA, the CDR3 is TGCGCCAGCAGCTTGGGTGGACAGGCCTACTACGAGCAGTACTTC.

This clone was seen just once. The chain is built from TRBV29-1 and TRBJ2-3; D might be TRBD2 (5 bases). The ends were cut back, 2 bases at V and 0 bases at J, with 12 bases in the middle. The CDR3 runs to 15 residues. Germline lookup yields CDR1 SQVTM and CDR2 ANQGSEA. Here the CDR3 DNA reads TGCAGCGTTGAATCGGGTCGGACTAGCACAGATACGCAGTATTTT. Its translation is CSVESGRTSTDTQYF.

This clone came up once. The chain is built from TRBV19 and TRBJ2-7, with 11 nucleotides matching TRBD2. This CDR3 spans 15 amino acids. V was clipped by 4 bases and J by 3 bases; unmatched bases: 5. Germline CDR1 and CDR2: LNHDA and SQIVND (reference sequence). CDR3 coding DNA: TGTGCCAGTAGTACCAAAACTAGCGGGAGCTACGAGCAGTACTTC. Its protein is CASSTKTSGSYEQYF.

The gene calls are TRBV7-9 and TRBJ2-1; the match to TRBD2 covers 10 bases. The CDR3 consists of 16 residues. The germline V gene encodes CDR1 SEHNR and CDR2 FQNEAQ (reference sequence). J lost 7 bases, V lost 7 bases, and 13 bases had no gene match. CDR3 coding DNA: TGTGCCAGCACCCCGCCTGGCGTAGCGGGAGGAAATGAGCAGTTCTTC. Amino acids: CASTPPGVAGGNEQFF.

V is TRBV5-1 and J is TRBJ2-7; no definite D call. Looked up from germline, CDR1 is SGHRS and CDR2 is YFSETQ. This CDR3 region has 11 residues. Between the trimmed V and J ends, which lost 5 bases and 4 bases, there was a span of 7 bases. In DNA, the CDR3 is TGCGCCAGCAGACGAGAGTACGAGCAGTACTTC. The encoded protein is CASRREYEQYF.

V usage is TRBV5-4 and J usage is TRBJ2-7; 12 bases agree with TRBD2. With 1 base clipped from V and 6 bases from J, the junction kept 11 bases outside the gene matches. The CDR3 loop spans 17 amino acids. CDR1 SGHNT and CDR2 YYREEE come from the germline V gene (reference sequence). CDR3 protein: CASSLLLAGGLTSEQYF. The CDR3 coding sequence is TGTGCCAGCAGCTTGTTGCTAGCGGGAGGGCTTACCTCCGAGCAGTACTTC.

The gene calls are TRBV2 and TRBJ2-3; TRBD2 matches at 7 bases. The CDR3 runs 14 residues. Germline loops: CDR1 SNHLY, CDR2 FYNNEI. With V trimmed by 3 bases and J by 2 bases, 2 bases remained unmatched. The CDR3 nucleotides are TGTGCCAGCAGTGATCGGGGGGACACAGATACGCAGTATTTT. It translates to CASSDRGDTDTQYF.

This chain uses TRBV5-1 with TRBJ2-3; TRBD1 matches 8 bases. V was clipped by 5 bases and J by 5 bases; unmatched bases: 10. Germline assignment: CDR1 SGHRS and CDR2 YFSETQ. This CDR3 has 15 residues. The CDR3 sequence is CASSPMDRVGDTQYF. DNA of the CDR3: TGCGCCAGCAGTCCGATGGACAGGGTGGGAGATACGCAGTATTTT.

This chain uses TRBV2 with TRBJ2-1; 11 bases agree with TRBD1. The germline V gene encodes CDR1 SNHLY and CDR2 FYNNEI. V gave up 6 bases and J gave up 6 bases; unmatched junction bases: 7. The CDR3 covers 15 residues. The CDR3 reads CASRMDRGHFNEQFF. The DNA of the CDR3 is TGTGCCAGCAGGATGGACAGGGGGCATTTCAATGAGCAGTTCTTC. Based on the CDR3 plus reference TRBV2 and TRBJ2-1, the full variable domain is EPEVTQTPSHQVTQMGQEVILRCVPISNHLYFYWYRQILGQKVEFLVSFYNNEISEKSEIFDDQFSVERPDGSNFTLKIRSTKLEDSAMYFCASRMDRGHFNEQFFGPGTRLTVL.

In this sample, this clone turned up a few times. This chain's CDR3 is CASSKTGELEKLFF. In DNA form, the CDR3 reads TGTGCCAGCAGCAAGACAGGGGAGTTGGAAAAACTGTTTTTT. V is TRBV21-1 and J is TRBJ1-4; the DNA was not compared with TRBD1, the D call given in the table. TRBV21-1 is designated a pseudogene. The CDR3 contains 14 residues.